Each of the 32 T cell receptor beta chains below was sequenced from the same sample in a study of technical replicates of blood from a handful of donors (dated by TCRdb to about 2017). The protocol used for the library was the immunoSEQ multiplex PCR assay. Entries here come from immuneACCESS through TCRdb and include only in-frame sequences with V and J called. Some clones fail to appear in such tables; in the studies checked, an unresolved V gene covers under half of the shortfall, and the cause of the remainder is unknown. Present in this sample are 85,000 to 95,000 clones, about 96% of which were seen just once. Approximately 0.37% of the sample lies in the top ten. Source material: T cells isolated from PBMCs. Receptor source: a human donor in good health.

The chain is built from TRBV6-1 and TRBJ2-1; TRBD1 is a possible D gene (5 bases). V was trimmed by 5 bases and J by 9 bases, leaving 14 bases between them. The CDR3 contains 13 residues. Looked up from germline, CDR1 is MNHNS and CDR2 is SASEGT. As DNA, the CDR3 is TGTGCCAGCAGTCAAACAGGTCTTGGTGAGCAGTTCTTC. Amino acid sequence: CASSQTGLGEQFF.

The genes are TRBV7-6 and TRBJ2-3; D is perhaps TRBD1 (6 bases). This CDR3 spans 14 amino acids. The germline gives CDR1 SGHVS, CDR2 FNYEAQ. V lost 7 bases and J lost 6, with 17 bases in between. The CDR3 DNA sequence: TGTGCCAGCACCCTCGAAACAGGGTCTGATACGCAGTATTTT. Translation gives CASTLETGSDTQYF.

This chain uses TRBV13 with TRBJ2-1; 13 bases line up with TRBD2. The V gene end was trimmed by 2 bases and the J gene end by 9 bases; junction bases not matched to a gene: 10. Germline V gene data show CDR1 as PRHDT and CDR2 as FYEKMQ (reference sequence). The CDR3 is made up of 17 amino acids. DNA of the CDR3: TGTGCCAGCAGCTTAACTAGCGGGAGGGCCGCCATTTTTGAGCAGTTCTTC. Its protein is CASSLTSGRAAIFEQFF.

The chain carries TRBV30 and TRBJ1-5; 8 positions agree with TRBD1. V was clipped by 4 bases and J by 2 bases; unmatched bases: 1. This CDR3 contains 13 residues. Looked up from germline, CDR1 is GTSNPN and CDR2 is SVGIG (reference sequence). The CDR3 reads CAWTGGGNQPQHF. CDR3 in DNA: TGTGCCTGGACAGGGGGCGGCAATCAGCCCCAGCATTTT.

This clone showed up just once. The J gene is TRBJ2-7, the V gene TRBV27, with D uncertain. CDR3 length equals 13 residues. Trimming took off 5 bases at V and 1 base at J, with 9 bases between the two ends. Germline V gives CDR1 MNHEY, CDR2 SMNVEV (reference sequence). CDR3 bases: TGTGCCAGCAGTCCAGGCTTGTCCTACGAGCAGTACTTC. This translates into CASSPGLSYEQYF.

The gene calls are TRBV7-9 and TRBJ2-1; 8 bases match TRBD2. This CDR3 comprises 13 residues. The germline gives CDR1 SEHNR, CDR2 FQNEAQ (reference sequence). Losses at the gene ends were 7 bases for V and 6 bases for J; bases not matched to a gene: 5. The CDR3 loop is CASIRGGFNEQFF. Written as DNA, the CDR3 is TGTGCCAGCATCCGGGGGGGTTTCAATGAGCAGTTCTTC.

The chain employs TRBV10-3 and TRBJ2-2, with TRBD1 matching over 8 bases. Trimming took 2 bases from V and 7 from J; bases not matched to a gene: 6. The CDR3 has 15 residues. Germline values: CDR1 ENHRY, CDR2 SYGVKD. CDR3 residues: CAISEGQGLGGELFF. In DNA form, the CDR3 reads TGTGCCATCAGTGAGGGACAGGGTTTGGGCGGGGAGCTGTTTTTT.

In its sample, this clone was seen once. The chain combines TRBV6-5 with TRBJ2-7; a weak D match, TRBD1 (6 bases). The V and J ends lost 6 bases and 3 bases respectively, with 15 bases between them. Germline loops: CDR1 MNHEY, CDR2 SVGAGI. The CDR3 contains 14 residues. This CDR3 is CASSQVFRGYEQYF. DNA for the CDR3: TGTGCCAGCAGCCAAGTCTTCAGGGGCTACGAGCAGTACTTC.

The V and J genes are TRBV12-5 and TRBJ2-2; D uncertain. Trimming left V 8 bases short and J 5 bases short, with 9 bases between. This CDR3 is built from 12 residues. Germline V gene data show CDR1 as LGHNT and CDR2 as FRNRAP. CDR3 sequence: CASCRTTGELFF. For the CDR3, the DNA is TGTGCTAGTTGCAGAACAACCGGGGAGCTGTTTTTT.

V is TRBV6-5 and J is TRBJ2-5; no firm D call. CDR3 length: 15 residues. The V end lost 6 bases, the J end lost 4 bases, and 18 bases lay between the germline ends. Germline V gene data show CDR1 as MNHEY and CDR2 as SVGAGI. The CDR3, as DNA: TGTGCCAGCAGCCTAATTCAACGGGTTGGAGAGACCCAGTACTTC. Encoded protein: CASSLIQRVGETQYF.

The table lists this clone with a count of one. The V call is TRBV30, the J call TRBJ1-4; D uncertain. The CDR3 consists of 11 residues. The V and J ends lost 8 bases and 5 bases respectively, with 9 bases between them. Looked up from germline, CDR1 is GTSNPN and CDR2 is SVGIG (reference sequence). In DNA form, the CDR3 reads TGTGCCACAACAGAAAATGAAAAACTGTTTTTT. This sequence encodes CATTENEKLFF.

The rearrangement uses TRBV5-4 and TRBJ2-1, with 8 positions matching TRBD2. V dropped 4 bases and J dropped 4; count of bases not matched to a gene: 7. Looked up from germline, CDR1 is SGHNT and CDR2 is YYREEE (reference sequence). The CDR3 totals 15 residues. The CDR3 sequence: CASSLGVAGYNEQFF. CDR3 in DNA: TGTGCCAGCAGCCTCGGGGTAGCGGGGTACAATGAGCAGTTCTTC.

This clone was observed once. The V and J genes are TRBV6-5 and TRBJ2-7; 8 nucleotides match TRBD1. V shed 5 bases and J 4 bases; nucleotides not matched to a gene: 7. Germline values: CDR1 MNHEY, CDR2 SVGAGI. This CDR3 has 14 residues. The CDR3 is CASSQYRGVYEQYF. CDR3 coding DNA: TGTGCCAGCAGTCAGTACAGGGGGGTATACGAGCAGTACTTC.

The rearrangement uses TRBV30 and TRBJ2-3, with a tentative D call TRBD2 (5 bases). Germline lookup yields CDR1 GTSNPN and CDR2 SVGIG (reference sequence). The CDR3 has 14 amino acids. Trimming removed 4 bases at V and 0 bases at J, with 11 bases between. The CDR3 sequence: CAWTGGSSTDTQYF. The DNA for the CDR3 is TGTGCCTGGACAGGTGGGAGTAGCACAGATACGCAGTATTTT.

CDR3 residues: CASSIVSSYNEQFF. CDR3 coding DNA: TGTGCCAGTAGTATTGTGAGCTCCTACAATGAGCAGTTCTTC. The chain recombines TRBV19 with TRBJ2-1; D unclear. V shed 3 bases and J shed 0 bases, with 6 bases lying between them. Per the germline V gene, CDR1 is LNHDA and CDR2 is SQIVND (reference sequence). The CDR3 length is 14 residues.

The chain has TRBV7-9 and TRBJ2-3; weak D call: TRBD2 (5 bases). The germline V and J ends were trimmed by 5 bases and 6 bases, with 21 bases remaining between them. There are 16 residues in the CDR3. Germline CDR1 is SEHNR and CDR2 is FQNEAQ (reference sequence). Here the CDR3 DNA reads TGTGCCAGCAGCCCCGAAGAGGACTCCAAGGTGGATACGCAGTATTTT. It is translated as CASSPEEDSKVDTQYF. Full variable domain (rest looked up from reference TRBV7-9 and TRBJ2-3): DTGVSQNPRHKITKRGQNVTFRCDPISEHNRLYWYRQTLGQGPEFLTYFQNEAQLEKSRLLSDRFSAERPKGSFSTLEIQRTEQGDSAMYLCASSPEEDSKVDTQYFGPGTRLTVL.

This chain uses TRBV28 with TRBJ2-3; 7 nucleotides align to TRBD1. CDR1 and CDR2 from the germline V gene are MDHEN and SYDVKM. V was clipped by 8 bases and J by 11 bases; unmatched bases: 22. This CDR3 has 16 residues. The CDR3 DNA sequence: TGTGCCAGCCTCCCCATGGGACAGCGCCCCCGCAGGGAGCAGTATTTT. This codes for CASLPMGQRPRREQYF.

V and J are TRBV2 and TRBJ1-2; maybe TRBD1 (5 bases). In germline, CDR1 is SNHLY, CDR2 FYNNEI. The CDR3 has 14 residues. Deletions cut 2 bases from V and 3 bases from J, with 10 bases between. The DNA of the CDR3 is TGTGCCAGCAGTGAACAGGGTCCCCACTATGGCTACACCTTC. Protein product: CASSEQGPHYGYTF.

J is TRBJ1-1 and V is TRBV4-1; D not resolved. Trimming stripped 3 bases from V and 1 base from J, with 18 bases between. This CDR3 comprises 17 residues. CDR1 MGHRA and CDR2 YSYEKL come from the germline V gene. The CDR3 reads CASSQGASTARNTEAFF. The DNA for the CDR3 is TGCGCCAGCAGCCAGGGAGCCTCTACAGCCAGGAACACTGAAGCTTTCTTT.

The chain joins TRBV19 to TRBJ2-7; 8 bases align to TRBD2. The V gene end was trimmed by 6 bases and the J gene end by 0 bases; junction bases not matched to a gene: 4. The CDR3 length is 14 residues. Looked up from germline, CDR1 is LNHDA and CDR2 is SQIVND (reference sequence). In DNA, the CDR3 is TGTGCCAGTAGCTCTAGCGGGCTCTCCTACGAGCAGTACTTC. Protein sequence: CASSSSGLSYEQYF.

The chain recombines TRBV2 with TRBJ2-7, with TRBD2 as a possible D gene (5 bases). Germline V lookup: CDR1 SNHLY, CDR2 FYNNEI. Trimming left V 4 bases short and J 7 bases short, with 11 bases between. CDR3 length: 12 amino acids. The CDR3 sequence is CASSVAFGEQYF. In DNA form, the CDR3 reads TGTGCCAGCAGTGTAGCGTTCGGGGAGCAGTACTTC.

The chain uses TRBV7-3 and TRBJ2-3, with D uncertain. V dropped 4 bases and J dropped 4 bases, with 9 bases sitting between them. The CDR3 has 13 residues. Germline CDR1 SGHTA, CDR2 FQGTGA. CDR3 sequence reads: CASSSYGSDTQYF. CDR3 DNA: TGTGCCAGCAGCTCGTACGGTTCAGATACGCAGTATTTT.

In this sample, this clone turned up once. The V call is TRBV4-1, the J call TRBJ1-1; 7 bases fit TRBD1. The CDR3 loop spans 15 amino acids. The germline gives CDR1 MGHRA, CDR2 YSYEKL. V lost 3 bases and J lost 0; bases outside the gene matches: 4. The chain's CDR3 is CASSQIQGMNTEAFF. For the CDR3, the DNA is TGCGCCAGCAGCCAGATACAGGGGATGAACACTGAAGCTTTCTTT.

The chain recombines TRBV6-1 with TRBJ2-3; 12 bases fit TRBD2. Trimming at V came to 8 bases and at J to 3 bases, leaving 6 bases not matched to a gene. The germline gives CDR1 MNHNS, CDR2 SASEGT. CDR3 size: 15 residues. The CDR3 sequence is CASRRLAGDTDTQYF. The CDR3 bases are TGTGCCAGCCGGAGACTAGCGGGAGATACAGATACGCAGTATTTT.

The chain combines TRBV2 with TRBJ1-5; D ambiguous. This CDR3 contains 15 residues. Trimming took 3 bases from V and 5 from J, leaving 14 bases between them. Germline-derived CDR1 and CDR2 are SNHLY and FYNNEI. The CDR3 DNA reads TGTGCCAGCAGTGAGAGGTCCGGGTACGATCAGCCCCAGCATTTT. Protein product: CASSERSGYDQPQHF.

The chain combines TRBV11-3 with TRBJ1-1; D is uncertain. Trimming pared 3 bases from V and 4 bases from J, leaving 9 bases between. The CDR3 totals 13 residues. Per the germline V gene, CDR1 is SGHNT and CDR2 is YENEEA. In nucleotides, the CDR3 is TGTGCCAGCAGCTTGTCGGGGATCACTGAAGCTTTCTTT. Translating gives CASSLSGITEAFF.

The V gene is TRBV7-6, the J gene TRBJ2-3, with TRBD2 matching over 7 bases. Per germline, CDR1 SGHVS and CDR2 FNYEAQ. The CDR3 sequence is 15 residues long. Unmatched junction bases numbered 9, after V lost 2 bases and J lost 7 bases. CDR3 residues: CASSLLAGPQHTQYF. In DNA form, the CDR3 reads TGTGCCAGCAGCTTATTAGCGGGCCCTCAACATACGCAGTATTTT. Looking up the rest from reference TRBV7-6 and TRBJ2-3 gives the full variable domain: GAGVSQSPRYKVTKRGQDVALRCDPISGHVSLYWYRQALGQGPEFLTYFNYEAQQDKSGLPNDRFSAERPEGSISTLTIQRTEQRDSAMYRCASSLLAGPQHTQYFGPGTRLTVL.

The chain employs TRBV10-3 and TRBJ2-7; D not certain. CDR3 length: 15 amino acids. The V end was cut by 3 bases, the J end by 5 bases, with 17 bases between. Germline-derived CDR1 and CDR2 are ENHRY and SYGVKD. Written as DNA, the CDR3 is TGTGCCATCAGTGACCCCGCTAGACCTGACGACGAGCAGTACTTC. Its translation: CAISDPARPDDEQYF.

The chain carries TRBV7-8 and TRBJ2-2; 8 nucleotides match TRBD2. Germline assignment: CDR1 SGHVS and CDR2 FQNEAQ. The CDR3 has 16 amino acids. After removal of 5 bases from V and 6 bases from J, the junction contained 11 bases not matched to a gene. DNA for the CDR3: TGTGCCAGCAGCCCCCGGGGGGGGGCGCTTCCCGGGGAGCTGTTTTTT. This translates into CASSPRGGALPGELFF.

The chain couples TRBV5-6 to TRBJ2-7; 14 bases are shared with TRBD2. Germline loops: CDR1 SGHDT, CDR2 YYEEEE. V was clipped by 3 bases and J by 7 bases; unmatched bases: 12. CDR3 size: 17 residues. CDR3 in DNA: TGTGCCAGCAGCTACCTCGCCGGGACTAGCGGGAGTAGGGAGCAGTACTTC. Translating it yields CASSYLAGTSGSREQYF.

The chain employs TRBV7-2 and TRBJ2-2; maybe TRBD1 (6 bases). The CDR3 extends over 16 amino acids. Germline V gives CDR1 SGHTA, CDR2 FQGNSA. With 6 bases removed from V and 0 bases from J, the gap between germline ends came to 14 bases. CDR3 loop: CASRQTGTSNTGELFF. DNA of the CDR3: TGTGCCAGCAGGCAAACCGGGACATCGAACACCGGGGAGCTGTTTTTT.

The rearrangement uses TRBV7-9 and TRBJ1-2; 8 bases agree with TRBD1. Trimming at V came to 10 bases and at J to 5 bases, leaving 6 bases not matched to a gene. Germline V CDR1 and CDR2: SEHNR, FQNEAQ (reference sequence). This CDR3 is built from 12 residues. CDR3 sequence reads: CATSDREYGYTF. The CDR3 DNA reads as TGTGCCACCTCGGACAGGGAGTATGGCTACACCTTC.